The 7 T cell receptor beta chains below all came from one sample that was sequenced in a study of beta chain features in type 1 diabetes. The investigators reverse transcribed all of the isolated RNA, so they sequenced expressed TCRB transcripts. Profiling relied on immunoSEQ multiplex PCR, and the TCRdb table lists in-frame clones only, not all of them. Of 250,000 to 300,000 clones listed, 24% are singletons. Their antigens remain unidentified. Study results and caveats: Type 1 diabetes patients had TCRB CDR3s that were shorter (moderately but significantly so) in all four CD4+ subsets.

Sequencing was carried out using naive CD4+ T cells from blood. These receptors all stem from a woman aged 25 to 45 with type 1 diabetes.

The rearrangement uses TRBV7-9 and TRBJ2-7; perhaps TRBD2 as D (5 bases). Germline CDR1 SEHNR, CDR2 FQNEAQ (reference sequence). The germline V and J ends were trimmed by 0 bases and 4 bases, with 10 bases remaining between them. This CDR3 is 14 amino acids long. CDR3 region: CASSLAGRRYEQYF. The CDR3 nucleotides read TGTGCCAGCAGCTTAGCGGGGAGAAGGTACGAGCAGTACTTC.

This clone was counted a few times. The CDR3 nucleotides read TGTGCCAGCAGCCAAGAGGACAGGCTCCCTGGAAACACCATATATTTT. Amino acid sequence: CASSQEDRLPGNTIYF. The rearrangement joins TRBV4-2 to TRBJ1-3; 7 nucleotides align to TRBD1. This CDR3 region has 16 residues. V shed 0 bases, J shed 2 bases, and the junction held 4 bases outside the gene matches. CDR1 LGHNA and CDR2 YNFKEQ come from the germline V gene.

This clone came up a few times. This chain uses TRBV5-4 with TRBJ2-6; D is possibly TRBD2 (5 bases). CDR1 SGHNT and CDR2 YYREEE come from the germline V gene (reference sequence). The CDR3 sequence is 18 residues long. V was shortened by 2 bases and J by 1 base, with 16 bases between the two germline ends. CDR3 bases: TGTGCCAGCAGCTTCGGTGGTCCTACTAGATCTGGGGCCAACGTCCTGACTTTC. It codes for CASSFGGPTRSGANVLTF. The full variable domain, its missing parts supplied by reference TRBV5-4 and TRBJ2-6, is ETGVTQSPTHLIKTRGQQVTLRCSSQSGHNTVSWYQQALGQGPQFIFQYYREEENGRGNFPPRFSGLQFPNYSSELNVNALELDDSALYLCASSFGGPTRSGANVLTFGAGSRLTVL.

This clone was observed a few times. V usage is TRBV30 and J usage is TRBJ2-1; D is possibly TRBD2 (5 bases). The CDR3 totals 13 residues. Trimming shortened V by 4 bases and J by 8 bases, and 15 bases separated the two germline ends. Germline CDR1 GTSNPN, CDR2 SVGIG (reference sequence). DNA for the CDR3: TGTGCCTGGAATGGAGGTGACTGGGATGAGCAGTTCTTC. It codes for CAWNGGDWDEQFF.

V usage is TRBV6-6 and J usage is TRBJ2-2, with TRBD1 matching over 8 bases. The J segment lost 0 bases and the V segment lost 4 bases, leaving 1 base of the junction unmatched. Germline V lookup: CDR1 MNHNY, CDR2 SVGAGI (reference sequence). The CDR3 has 15 amino acids. Written as DNA, the CDR3 is TGTGCCAGCAGTTGGACAGGGACGAACACCGGGGAGCTGTTTTTT. This sequence encodes CASSWTGTNTGELFF.

About this clone: Different DNA sequences within this sample yield the same CDR3. CDR3 nucleotides: TGCGCCAGCAGCCAGGGACTAGCGGGAGGCTACGAGCAGTACTTC. Translated, it gives CASSQGLAGGYEQYF. The gene calls are TRBV4-1 and TRBJ2-7, with 15 positions matching TRBD2. CDR3 length: 15 amino acids. Germline-derived CDR1 and CDR2 are MGHRA and YSYEKL. V was pared by 3 bases and J by 3 bases, with 0 bases of the junction left unmatched.

The gene calls are TRBV20-1 and TRBJ2-5; D uncertain. Trimming cost V 4 bases and J 1 base, with 4 bases left between them. This CDR3 has 11 residues. Germline V gene lookup returns CDR1 DFQATT and CDR2 SNEGSKA (reference sequence). For the CDR3, the DNA is TGCAGTGCTACCAGCCAAGAGACCCAGTACTTC. Protein: CSATSQETQYF.